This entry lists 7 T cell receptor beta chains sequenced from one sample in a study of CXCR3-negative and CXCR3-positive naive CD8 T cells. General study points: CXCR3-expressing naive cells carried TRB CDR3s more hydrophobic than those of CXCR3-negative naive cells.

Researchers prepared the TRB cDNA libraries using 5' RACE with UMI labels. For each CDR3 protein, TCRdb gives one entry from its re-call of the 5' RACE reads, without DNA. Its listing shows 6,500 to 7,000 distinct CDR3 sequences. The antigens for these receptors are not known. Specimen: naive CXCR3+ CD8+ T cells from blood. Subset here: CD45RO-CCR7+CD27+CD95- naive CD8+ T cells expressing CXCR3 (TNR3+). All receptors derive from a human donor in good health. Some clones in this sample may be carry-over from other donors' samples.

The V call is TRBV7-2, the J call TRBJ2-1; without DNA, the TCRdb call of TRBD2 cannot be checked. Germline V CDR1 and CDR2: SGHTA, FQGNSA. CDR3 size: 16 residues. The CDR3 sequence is CASTLGLGLVYNEQFF.

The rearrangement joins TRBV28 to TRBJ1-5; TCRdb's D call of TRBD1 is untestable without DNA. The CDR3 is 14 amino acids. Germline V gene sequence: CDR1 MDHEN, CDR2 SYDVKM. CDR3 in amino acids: CASTVGQGIQPQHF.

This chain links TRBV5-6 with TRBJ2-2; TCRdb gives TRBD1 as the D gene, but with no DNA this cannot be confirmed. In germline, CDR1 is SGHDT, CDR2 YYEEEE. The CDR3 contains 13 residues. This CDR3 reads CASAPGAAGELFF.

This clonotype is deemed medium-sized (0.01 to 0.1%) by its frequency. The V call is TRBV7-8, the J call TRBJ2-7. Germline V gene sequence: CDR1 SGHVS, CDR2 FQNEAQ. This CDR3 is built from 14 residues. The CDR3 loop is CASSLGPSAYEQYF.

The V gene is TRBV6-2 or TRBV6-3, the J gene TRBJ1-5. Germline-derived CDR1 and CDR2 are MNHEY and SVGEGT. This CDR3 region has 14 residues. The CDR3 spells CTTLLDYSNQPQHF.

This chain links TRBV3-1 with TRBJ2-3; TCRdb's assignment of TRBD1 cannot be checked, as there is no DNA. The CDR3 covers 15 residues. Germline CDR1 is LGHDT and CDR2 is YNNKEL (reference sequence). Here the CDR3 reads CASSPHPGEPDTQYF.

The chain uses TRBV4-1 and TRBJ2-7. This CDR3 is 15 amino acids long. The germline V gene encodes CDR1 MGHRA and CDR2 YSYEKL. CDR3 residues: CASSQVTGGVHEQYF.